The 27 T cell receptor beta chains listed next were all sequenced from one sample in a study of blood T cell repertoires in COVID-19. Only in-frame clones appear in the TCRdb table, and some are missing; sequencing was by immunoSEQ multiplex PCR. The sample has some 200,000 clones; roughly 80% are singletons. The sample consisted of peripheral blood. The receptors here all came from a man aged 60 to 69 with COVID-19, enrolled during active disease.

Only one count was recorded for this clone. The V call is TRBV3-1 (or the pseudogene TRBV3-2), the J call TRBJ2-5; 7 bases match TRBD1. Trimming removed 3 bases from V and 2 bases from J; junction bases left unmatched: 6. Germline CDR1 reads LGHDT; CDR2 reads YNNKEL (reference sequence). The CDR3 spans 15 residues. The CDR3 DNA reads TGTGCCAGCAGCCAGAACCCGGGACAGCAAGAGACCCAGTACTTC. Its translation is CASSQNPGQQETQYF.

The chain employs TRBV2 and TRBJ1-2; tentative D call: TRBD1 (5 bases). Germline V CDR1 and CDR2: SNHLY, FYNNEI. The CDR3 covers 15 residues. V gave up 4 bases and J gave up 7 bases, with 19 bases separating them. The CDR3 loop is CASSGAGRQPGGYTF. CDR3 bases: TGTGCCAGCAGTGGTGCCGGGAGACAGCCGGGTGGCTACACCTTC.

The chain joins TRBV11-3 to TRBJ2-7; 13 bases match TRBD2. The V gene end was trimmed by 5 bases and the J gene end by 3 bases; junction bases not matched to a gene: 10. This CDR3 is 17 amino acids long. CDR1 is SGHNT and CDR2 is YENEEA in the germline V gene. CDR3 residues: CASSPRGLAGRFYEQYF. In DNA form, the CDR3 reads TGTGCCAGCAGCCCGCGGGGACTAGCGGGGCGGTTCTACGAGCAGTACTTC.

Here the CDR3 DNA reads TGCGCCAGCAGCTTGAGCGGGAGGGCTGACGAGCAGTACTTC. This sequence encodes CASSLSGRADEQYF. V gene TRBV5-1 combines with J gene TRBJ2-7, with 10 bases lining up with TRBD2. Germline CDR1 reads SGHRS; CDR2 reads YFSETQ. This CDR3 comprises 14 residues. The V and J ends lost 1 base and 5 bases, in that order; junction bases with no gene match: 3.

Concerning this clone: Other nucleotide sequences in the sample specify the same CDR3. The chain couples TRBV6-6 to TRBJ1-1; the D gene is possibly TRBD1 (6 bases). CDR1 and CDR2 from the germline V gene are MNHNY and SVGAGI (reference sequence). V gave up 5 bases and J gave up 5 bases, with 12 bases separating them. This CDR3 is 13 amino acids long. The CDR3 bases are TGTGCCAGCAGTACAGGGACCCCAACTGAAGCTTTCTTT. Its translation is CASSTGTPTEAFF.

The V call is TRBV5-1, the J call TRBJ1-5; no clear D. V gave up 0 bases and J gave up 4 bases, with 8 bases separating them. Germline V lookup: CDR1 SGHRS, CDR2 YFSETQ. This CDR3 spans 14 amino acids. The DNA for the CDR3 is TGCGCCAGCAGCTTGGGGTACGGTAATCAGCCCCAGCATTTT. Its protein product is CASSLGYGNQPQHF.

The chain couples TRBV2 to TRBJ2-1; 7 positions match TRBD1. Germline V gene lookup returns CDR1 SNHLY and CDR2 FYNNEI. V was pared by 3 bases and J by 3 bases, with 5 bases of the junction left unmatched. CDR3 length equals 15 residues. The CDR3 is CASSEGRGLYNEQFF. The CDR3 DNA reads as TGTGCCAGCAGTGAGGGTAGGGGGCTCTACAATGAGCAGTTCTTC. The full variable domain, with the rest looked up from reference TRBV2 and TRBJ2-1, is EPEVTQTPSHQVTQMGQEVILRCVPISNHLYFYWYRQILGQKVEFLVSFYNNEISEKSEIFDDQFSVERPDGSNFTLKIRSTKLEDSAMYFCASSEGRGLYNEQFFGPGTRLTVL.

V is TRBV5-1 and J is TRBJ2-2; D ambiguous. Trimming removed 4 bases at V and 5 bases at J, with 12 bases between. The CDR3 runs 14 residues. Germline V gives CDR1 SGHRS, CDR2 YFSETQ. The CDR3, as DNA: TGCGCCAGCAGCCGCACCGGAGAAACCGGGGAGCTGTTTTTT. Encoded protein: CASSRTGETGELFF.

A remark on this clone: The sample holds other DNA sequences that translate to the same CDR3. This chain connects TRBV14 to TRBJ1-3; D unclear. This CDR3 contains 13 residues. Trimming left V 0 bases short and J 4 bases short, with 4 bases between. CDR1 and CDR2 from the germline V gene are SGHDN and FVKESK. CDR3 loop: CASSQDRGNTIYF. The CDR3 DNA reads as TGTGCCAGCAGCCAAGACAGGGGAAACACCATATATTTT.

There are a few counts of this clone. This sequence joins TRBV7-6 and TRBJ1-1; perhaps TRBD1 as D (6 bases). The V gene's germline CDR1 is SGHVS and CDR2 FNYEAQ. The V end lost 1 base, the J end lost 1 base, and 13 bases lay between the germline ends. The CDR3 is 16 amino acids. The CDR3 DNA sequence: TGTGCCAGCAGCTTAGGGCTGGCAGGGGCGAACACTGAAGCTTTCTTT. Its protein product is CASSLGLAGANTEAFF.

The J gene is TRBJ1-1, the V gene TRBV11-3, with 10 bases that match TRBD1. V shed 5 bases and J 11 bases; nucleotides not matched to a gene: 8. This CDR3 region has 13 residues. The germline CDR1 and CDR2 sequences are SGHNT and YENEEA. The CDR3 protein is CASSRDRGGFAFF. CDR3 nucleotide sequence: TGTGCCAGCAGCAGGGACAGGGGAGGTTTCGCTTTCTTT.

Comment on this clone: The same CDR3 can be traced to other DNA sequences in this sample. The chain joins TRBV28 to TRBJ2-7; D is uncertain. Germline CDR1 MDHEN, CDR2 SYDVKM. This CDR3 comprises 11 residues. Trimming took 4 bases from V and 3 from J, leaving 4 bases between them. The CDR3 DNA reads TGTGCCAGCAGTTCCAGCTACGAGCAGTACTTC. Its translation: CASSSSYEQYF.

The V and J genes are TRBV19 and TRBJ2-2, with D possibly matching TRBD2 (6 bases). The germline V and J ends were trimmed by 3 bases and 6 bases, with 20 bases remaining between them. Germline CDR1 LNHDA, CDR2 SQIVND (reference sequence). The CDR3 is 17 amino acids. This CDR3 reads CASSITLEGRGSGELFF. The CDR3 bases are TGTGCCAGTAGTATTACATTGGAGGGAAGGGGTTCCGGGGAGCTGTTTTTT.

The V and J genes are TRBV4-1 and TRBJ2-1, with 13 bases matching TRBD2. Germline assignment: CDR1 MGHRA and CDR2 YSYEKL. V lost 3 bases to trimming and J lost 8 bases; unmatched junction nucleotides: 10. CDR3 length equals 17 residues. The CDR3 loop reads CASSQFGLAGDTDEQFF. The CDR3 nucleotides are TGCGCCAGCAGCCAGTTCGGACTAGCGGGAGATACGGATGAGCAGTTCTTC.

J is TRBJ2-7 and V is TRBV27; no clear D. V was clipped by 7 bases and J by 4 bases, with 20 bases between them. Per germline, CDR1 MNHEY and CDR2 SMNVEV (reference sequence). The CDR3 extends over 15 amino acids. CDR3 region: CASMAPGPRPYEQYF. In DNA, the CDR3 is TGTGCCAGCATGGCCCCAGGTCCCCGGCCTTACGAGCAGTACTTC.

The chain links TRBV18 to TRBJ1-2; D is unresolved. V lost 3 bases and J 2 bases, leaving 7 bases between the germline ends. Germline V gene lookup returns CDR1 KGHSH and CDR2 LQKENI. CDR3 size: 13 residues. As DNA, the CDR3 is TGTGCCAGCTCACCCGACGGGAACTATGGCTACACCTTC. The encoded protein is CASSPDGNYGYTF.

CDR3 in DNA: TGCGCCAGCAGCCAGGTGACTAGTCTCACCGGGGAGCTGTTTTTT. It yields the protein CASSQVTSLTGELFF. The chain joins TRBV4-1 to TRBJ2-2, with D possibly being TRBD2 (6 bases). The CDR3 length is 15 residues. Germline CDR1 MGHRA, CDR2 YSYEKL. Trimming removed 3 bases from V and 4 bases from J, with 12 bases in between.

This clone was seen a few times. The gene calls are TRBV5-1 and TRBJ1-1, with 9 bases lining up with TRBD1. Germline CDR1 is SGHRS and CDR2 is YFSETQ. J gave up 1 base and V 1 base, and 2 bases lay outside the gene matches. The CDR3 runs to 15 residues. Here the CDR3 reads CASSLMGQGNTEAFF. In nucleotides, the CDR3 is TGCGCCAGCAGCTTGATGGGACAGGGGAACACTGAAGCTTTCTTT.

The J gene is TRBJ1-1, the V gene TRBV30, with 9 bases that match TRBD1. CDR1 is GTSNPN and CDR2 is SVGIG in the germline V gene (reference sequence). The ends lost 0 bases at V and 3 bases at J; junction bases unmatched: 5. This CDR3 has 15 amino acids. CDR3 DNA: TGTGCCTGGAGTGTAACGGGGACAGGGTACACTGAAGCTTTCTTT. Translation: CAWSVTGTGYTEAFF.

The chain employs TRBV15 and TRBJ1-6; D ambiguous. The ends were cut back, 1 base at V and 7 bases at J, with 8 bases in the middle. Germline CDR1 reads LNHNV; CDR2 reads YYDKDF (reference sequence). This CDR3 spans 14 amino acids. The CDR3 region is CATSRAVGNSPLHF. CDR3 nucleotides: TGTGCCACCAGCAGAGCGGTCGGGAATTCACCCCTCCACTTT.

The CDR3 sequence is CASSLRPGGATEAFF. The CDR3 DNA sequence: TGTGCCAGCAGCTTGAGGCCAGGGGGAGCCACTGAAGCTTTCTTT. The genes are TRBV5-8 and TRBJ1-1, with 7 bases lining up with TRBD1. CDR3 length: 15 amino acids. Losses at the gene ends were 1 base for V and 4 bases for J; bases not matched to a gene: 7. Germline V gene data show CDR1 as SGHTS and CDR2 as YDEGEE. The whole variable domain, remainder taken from reference TRBV5-8 and TRBJ1-1, is EAGVTQSPTHLIKTRGQQATLRCSPISGHTSVYWYQQALGLGLQFLLWYDEGEERNRGNFPPRFSGRQFPNYSSELNVNALELEDSALYLCASSLRPGGATEAFFGQGTRLTVV.

This chain uses TRBV21-1 with TRBJ1-2; whether TRBD1, the table's D call, matches the DNA was not checked. TRBV21-1 is a pseudogene locus. The CDR3 spans 16 residues. The CDR3 region is CASSKAVGQGHYGYTF. The CDR3 DNA reads TGTGCCAGCAGCAAAGCGGTGGGACAGGGACACTATGGCTACACCTTC.

V usage is TRBV5-1 and J usage is TRBJ1-2; 8 nucleotides match TRBD1. CDR1 is SGHRS and CDR2 is YFSETQ in the germline V gene. CDR3 size: 13 residues. Unmatched junction bases numbered 6, after V lost 2 bases and J lost 9 bases. As DNA, the CDR3 is TGCGCCAGCAGCTTTGAACAGGGGGTAAGCTACACCTTC. It is translated as CASSFEQGVSYTF.

In this sample, this clone turned up once. The V and J genes are TRBV11-2 and TRBJ1-4, with D perhaps TRBD1 (5 bases). CDR1 is SGHAT and CDR2 is FQNNGV in the germline V gene. The CDR3 contains 14 residues. V was pared by 1 base and J by 7 bases, with 10 bases between. The CDR3 nucleotides are TGTGCCAGCAGCTTAGGGGGCTACCCTGAAAAACTGTTTTTT. Translating gives CASSLGGYPEKLFF. Using reference TRBV11-2 and TRBJ1-4 for the parts outside the CDR3, the full variable domain is EAGVAQSPRYKIIEKRQSVAFWCNPISGHATLYWYQQILGQGPKLLIQFQNNGVVDDSQLPKDRFSAERLKGVDSTLKIQPAKLEDSAVYLCASSLGGYPEKLFFGSGTQLSVL.

This clone was observed once. This rearrangement joins TRBV30 to TRBJ1-2, with 10 positions matching TRBD1. V shed 4 bases, J shed 8 bases, and the junction held 10 bases outside the gene matches. CDR1 and CDR2 from the germline V gene are GTSNPN and SVGIG (reference sequence). The CDR3 totals 14 residues. The CDR3 region has the DNA TGTGCCTGGAACTACGGACAGGGGGGCGGAGGCTACACCTTC. Amino acids: CAWNYGQGGGGYTF.

The chain has TRBV5-8 and TRBJ2-1, with D possibly TRBD2 on 6 matching bases. This CDR3 has 15 amino acids. The V end was cut by 5 bases, the J end by 0 bases, with 12 bases between. Germline V gives CDR1 SGHTS, CDR2 YDEGEE. The CDR3 region is CASSLGTYSYNEQFF. DNA for the CDR3: TGTGCCAGCAGTCTCGGGACTTACTCCTACAATGAGCAGTTCTTC.

The chain carries TRBV10-3 and TRBJ2-1; no clear D gene. The CDR3 contains 13 residues. The germline gives CDR1 ENHRY, CDR2 SYGVKD. The germline V and J ends were trimmed by 2 bases and 4 bases, with 6 bases remaining between them. The CDR3 is CAISEASYNEQFF. CDR3 nucleotide sequence: TGTGCCATCAGTGAGGCCAGTTACAATGAGCAGTTCTTC.